The rows below give T cell receptor beta chains drawn from one sample of a study of lymphopenia after photon versus proton radiotherapy. Here immunoSEQ multiplex PCR was the method, and the copy in TCRdb shows in-frame clones only, minus some. This sample carries around 35,000 clones, around 85% of them seen once, and the ten largest clones take approximately 2.9%. The sequenced sample was peripheral blood, obtained from a patient treated with photon-based radiotherapy. The receptors were sampled from a man aged 50-60 years with gastric cancer. The CDR3 runs from the conserved cysteine through the conserved F or W. Each record gives: V gene, clone size, J gene, D gene, CDR3 protein, CDR3 DNA. D genes are given only for firm matches. Some rows have no size entry. The others give once, few or many, or a class for an expanded clone.

V: TRBV6-1; size: NA; J: TRBJ2-1; D: NA; CDR3: CASSEEREWGNEQFF; DNA: TGTGCCAGCAGTGAAGAAAGGGAATGGGGCAATGAGCAGTTCTTC
V: TRBV5-4; size: once; J: TRBJ2-5; D: NA; CDR3: CASSRDPQETQYF; DNA: TGTGCCAGCAGCAGGGACCCTCAAGAGACCCAGTACTTC
V: TRBV2; size: NA; J: TRBJ2-1; D: NA; CDR3: CASSERGTSSYNEQFF; DNA: TGTGCCAGCAGTGAAAGGGGTACGAGCTCCTACAATGAGCAGTTCTTC
V: TRBV5-4; size: once; J: TRBJ2-3; D: TRBD2; CDR3: CASSLSGRTQYF; DNA: TGTGCCAGCAGCCTTAGCGGGAGAACGCAGTATTTT
V: TRBV7-8; size: few; J: TRBJ1-2; D: NA; CDR3: CASSLENYGYTF; DNA: TGTGCCAGCAGCTTAGAGAACTATGGCTACACCTTC
V: TRBV10-3; size: NA; J: TRBJ1-2; D: TRBD1; CDR3: CAISVRTGDNYGYTF; DNA: TGTGCCATCAGTGTAAGGACAGGAGATAACTATGGCTACACCTTC
V: TRBV25-1; size: NA; J: TRBJ2-7; D: NA; CDR3: CASSGQASEQYF; DNA: TGTGCCAGCAGTGGACAGGCTTCTGAGCAGTACTTC
V: TRBV19; size: NA; J: TRBJ1-5; D: NA; CDR3: CASSIREGSQPQHF; DNA: TGTGCCAGTAGTATAAGAGAGGGGAGTCAGCCCCAGCATTTT
V: TRBV11-2; size: NA; J: TRBJ1-2; D: NA; CDR3: CASSLGWRGDYGYTF; DNA: TGTGCCAGCAGCTTAGGGTGGAGGGGGGACTATGGCTACACCTTC
V: TRBV5-1; size: NA; J: TRBJ2-1; D: TRBD1; CDR3: CASSGDRGNEQFF; DNA: TGCGCCAGCAGCGGCGACAGGGGTAATGAGCAGTTCTTC
V: TRBV11-3; size: NA; J: TRBJ2-1; D: NA; CDR3: CASSLDKAVYNEQFF; DNA: TGTGCCAGCAGCTTAGACAAAGCAGTTTACAATGAGCAGTTCTTC
V: TRBV6-4; size: NA; J: TRBJ2-7; D: TRBD1; CDR3: CATWDREAYEQYF; DNA: TGTGCCACTTGGGACAGGGAGGCCTACGAGCAGTACTTC
V: TRBV19; size: NA; J: TRBJ2-6; D: NA; CDR3: CASSFSSGANVLTF; DNA: TGTGCCAGTAGTTTCAGCTCTGGGGCCAACGTCCTGACTTTC
V: TRBV7-9; size: NA; J: TRBJ2-1; D: TRBD1; CDR3: CASSFHDRGPDNEQFF; DNA: TGTGCCAGCAGCTTCCACGACAGGGGGCCTGACAATGAGCAGTTCTTC
V: TRBV6-6; size: NA; J: TRBJ2-1; D: TRBD2; CDR3: CASAGTNNEQFF; DNA: TGTGCCAGCGCCGGGACTAACAATGAGCAGTTCTTC
V: TRBV19; size: NA; J: TRBJ2-2; D: NA; CDR3: CASSLDEAGELFF; DNA: TGTGCCAGTAGTTTAGACGAGGCCGGGGAGCTGTTTTTT
V: TRBV11-2; size: NA; J: TRBJ1-1; D: NA; CDR3: CASSLDWVGSNTEAFF; DNA: TGTGCCAGCAGCTTAGATTGGGTGGGTAGCAACACTGAAGCTTTCTTT
V: TRBV7-3; size: NA; J: TRBJ2-1; D: NA; CDR3: CASSLFLAGGNEQFF; DNA: TGTGCCAGCAGCTTATTTCTAGCTGGGGGCAATGAGCAGTTCTTC
V: TRBV27; size: NA; J: TRBJ1-2; D: TRBD1; CDR3: CASRPSFRGLLPILTNYGYTF; DNA: TGTGCCAGCAGACCTAGCTTCAGGGGGCTTTTACCAATCCTTACTAACTATGGCTACACCTTC
V: TRBV13; size: few; J: TRBJ1-1; D: NA; CDR3: CASSLESLFQGRRNNTEAFF; DNA: TGTGCCAGCAGCTTAGAGAGTTTATTCCAGGGCCGCCGGAACAACACTGAAGCTTTCTTT
V: TRBV9; size: once; J: TRBJ2-1; D: TRBD2; CDR3: CASSVEGSGGPRNEQFF; DNA: TGTGCCAGCAGCGTAGAGGGATCGGGAGGGCCGCGGAATGAGCAGTTCTTC
V: TRBV4-1; size: NA; J: TRBJ2-5; D: NA; CDR3: CASSQVYQETQYF; DNA: TGCGCCAGCAGCCAAGTCTACCAAGAGACCCAGTACTTC
V: TRBV14; size: few; J: TRBJ2-1; D: NA; CDR3: CASSQGGNEQFF; DNA: TGTGCCAGCAGCCAAGGGGGAAATGAGCAGTTCTTC
V: TRBV6-1; size: few; J: TRBJ1-2; D: NA; CDR3: CASSEPRDNYGYTF; DNA: TGTGCCAGCAGTGAACCCCGGGACAACTATGGCTACACCTTC
V: TRBV9; size: NA; J: TRBJ2-3; D: NA; CDR3: CASSGRDFITDTQYF; DNA: TGTGCCAGCAGCGGACGGGACTTCATCACAGATACGCAGTATTTT
V: TRBV10-3; size: NA; J: TRBJ2-7; D: TRBD2; CDR3: CAISEEGSGPPTYEQYF; DNA: TGTGCCATCAGTGAGGAGGGTAGCGGGCCCCCAACCTACGAGCAGTACTTC
V: TRBV2; size: NA; J: TRBJ2-5; D: TRBD2; CDR3: CASSEEGLAEETQYF; DNA: TGTGCCAGCAGTGAGGAGGGACTAGCGGAAGAGACCCAGTACTTC
V: TRBV7-9; size: NA; J: TRBJ1-1; D: TRBD1; CDR3: CASSPRQGPEAFF; DNA: TGTGCCAGCAGCCCTCGACAGGGCCCTGAAGCTTTCTTT
V: TRBV7-9; size: NA; J: TRBJ1-1; D: NA; CDR3: CASSLNRRSGTEAFF; DNA: TGTGCCAGCAGCTTAAACAGGAGGAGTGGCACTGAAGCTTTCTTT
V: TRBV27; size: NA; J: TRBJ1-4; D: NA; CDR3: CASRRAPARINEKLFF; DNA: TGTGCCAGCAGACGTGCGCCGGCACGGATTAATGAAAAACTGTTTTTT
V: TRBV2; size: once; J: TRBJ2-5; D: TRBD2; CDR3: CASSGGLAGIETQYF; DNA: TGTGCCAGCAGTGGGGGACTAGCGGGAATAGAGACCCAGTACTTC
V: TRBV7-9; size: NA; J: TRBJ2-1; D: NA; CDR3: CASSLASAFDEQFF; DNA: TGTGCCAGCAGCTTAGCGTCGGCCTTCGATGAGCAGTTCTTC
V: TRBV7-9; size: NA; J: TRBJ1-1; D: NA; CDR3: CASRTGVGTEAFF; DNA: TGTGCCAGCCGGACCGGGGTCGGCACTGAAGCTTTCTTT
V: TRBV5-1; size: NA; J: TRBJ2-3; D: NA; CDR3: CASSLGGTHTDTQYF; DNA: TGCGCCAGCAGCTTGGGAGGCACACACACAGATACGCAGTATTTT
V: TRBV2; size: NA; J: TRBJ1-4; D: NA; CDR3: CASGRDNEKLFF; DNA: TGTGCCAGCGGGCGGGATAATGAAAAACTGTTTTTT
V: TRBV5-4; size: NA; J: TRBJ1-2; D: NA; CDR3: CASRAQGQLGYTF; DNA: TGTGCCAGCAGGGCTCAAGGGCAGTTGGGCTACACCTTC
V: TRBV11-2; size: NA; J: TRBJ2-2; D: TRBD1; CDR3: CASSPAPGGLLANTGELFF; DNA: TGTGCCAGCAGCCCGGCCCCAGGGGGTTTACTTGCGAACACCGGGGAGCTGTTTTTT
V: TRBV7-7; size: few; J: TRBJ2-1; D: NA; CDR3: CASSRSPGLEPFF; DNA: TGTGCCAGCAGCCGCTCTCCGGGACTCGAGCCGTTCTTC
V: TRBV6-6; size: NA; J: TRBJ2-2; D: NA; CDR3: CASSPVRAEAGELFF; DNA: TGTGCCAGCAGTCCAGTTCGTGCAGAGGCCGGGGAGCTGTTTTTT
V: TRBV7-7; size: NA; J: TRBJ2-5; D: TRBD2; CDR3: CASSPGTSGRVETQYF; DNA: TGTGCCAGCAGCCCTGGGACTAGCGGGAGGGTCGAGACCCAGTACTTC
V: TRBV6-1; size: NA; J: TRBJ2-7; D: NA; CDR3: CASSEGWGLEQYF; DNA: TGTGCCAGCAGTGAAGGTTGGGGGTTAGAGCAGTACTTC
V: TRBV6-6; size: NA; J: TRBJ2-3; D: NA; CDR3: CASSYFSARYTDTQYF; DNA: TGTGCCAGCAGTTACTTTTCGGCCCGCTACACAGATACGCAGTATTTT
V: TRBV18; size: few; J: TRBJ1-1; D: NA; CDR3: CASSIGSDTEAFF; DNA: TGTGCCAGCTCCATAGGGAGCGACACTGAAGCTTTCTTT
V: TRBV10-3; size: NA; J: TRBJ2-1; D: NA; CDR3: CAISESGKEQFF; DNA: TGTGCCATCAGTGAATCGGGGAAAGAGCAGTTCTTC
V: TRBV10-3; size: NA; J: TRBJ2-5; D: TRBD2; CDR3: CAIRPGTSGPQETQYF; DNA: TGTGCCATCAGACCCGGGACTAGCGGACCCCAAGAGACCCAGTACTTC
V: TRBV5-5; size: NA; J: TRBJ1-2; D: TRBD1; CDR3: CASSSTPPGGNYGYTF; DNA: TGTGCCAGCAGTTCTACCCCGCCAGGGGGAAACTATGGCTACACCTTC
V: TRBV7-9; size: NA; J: TRBJ2-5; D: NA; CDR3: CASSRTGSQGTQYF; DNA: TGTGCCAGCAGCCGTACGGGCTCCCAGGGGACCCAGTACTTC
V: TRBV7-2; size: NA; J: TRBJ2-5; D: NA; CDR3: CASSPPALGETQYF; DNA: TGTGCCAGCAGCCCCCCGGCTTTGGGGGAGACCCAGTACTTC
V: TRBV7-6; size: NA; J: TRBJ2-3; D: TRBD2; CDR3: CASSLVGGGTDTQYF; DNA: TGTGCCAGCAGCTTAGTGGGAGGGGGCACAGATACGCAGTATTTT
V: TRBV19; size: NA; J: TRBJ2-2; D: TRBD2; CDR3: CASSIKREVSGELFF; DNA: TGTGCCAGTAGTATAAAGCGGGAGGTTAGCGGGGAGCTGTTTTTT
V: TRBV6-7; size: once; J: TRBJ2-3; D: TRBD2; CDR3: CASSSAHPSSLAGAVDTQYF; DNA: TGTGCCAGCAGTTCTGCACACCCCTCTTCCTTAGCGGGAGCTGTAGATACGCAGTATTTT
V: TRBV2; size: NA; J: TRBJ2-1; D: NA; CDR3: CASRRSGPANEQFF; DNA: TGTGCCAGCAGGAGGAGCGGACCGGCCAATGAGCAGTTCTTC
V: TRBV18; size: NA; J: TRBJ2-1; D: TRBD2; CDR3: CASSPSLAGGSYNEQFF; DNA: TGTGCCAGCTCACCGAGCTTAGCGGGAGGGTCCTACAATGAGCAGTTCTTC